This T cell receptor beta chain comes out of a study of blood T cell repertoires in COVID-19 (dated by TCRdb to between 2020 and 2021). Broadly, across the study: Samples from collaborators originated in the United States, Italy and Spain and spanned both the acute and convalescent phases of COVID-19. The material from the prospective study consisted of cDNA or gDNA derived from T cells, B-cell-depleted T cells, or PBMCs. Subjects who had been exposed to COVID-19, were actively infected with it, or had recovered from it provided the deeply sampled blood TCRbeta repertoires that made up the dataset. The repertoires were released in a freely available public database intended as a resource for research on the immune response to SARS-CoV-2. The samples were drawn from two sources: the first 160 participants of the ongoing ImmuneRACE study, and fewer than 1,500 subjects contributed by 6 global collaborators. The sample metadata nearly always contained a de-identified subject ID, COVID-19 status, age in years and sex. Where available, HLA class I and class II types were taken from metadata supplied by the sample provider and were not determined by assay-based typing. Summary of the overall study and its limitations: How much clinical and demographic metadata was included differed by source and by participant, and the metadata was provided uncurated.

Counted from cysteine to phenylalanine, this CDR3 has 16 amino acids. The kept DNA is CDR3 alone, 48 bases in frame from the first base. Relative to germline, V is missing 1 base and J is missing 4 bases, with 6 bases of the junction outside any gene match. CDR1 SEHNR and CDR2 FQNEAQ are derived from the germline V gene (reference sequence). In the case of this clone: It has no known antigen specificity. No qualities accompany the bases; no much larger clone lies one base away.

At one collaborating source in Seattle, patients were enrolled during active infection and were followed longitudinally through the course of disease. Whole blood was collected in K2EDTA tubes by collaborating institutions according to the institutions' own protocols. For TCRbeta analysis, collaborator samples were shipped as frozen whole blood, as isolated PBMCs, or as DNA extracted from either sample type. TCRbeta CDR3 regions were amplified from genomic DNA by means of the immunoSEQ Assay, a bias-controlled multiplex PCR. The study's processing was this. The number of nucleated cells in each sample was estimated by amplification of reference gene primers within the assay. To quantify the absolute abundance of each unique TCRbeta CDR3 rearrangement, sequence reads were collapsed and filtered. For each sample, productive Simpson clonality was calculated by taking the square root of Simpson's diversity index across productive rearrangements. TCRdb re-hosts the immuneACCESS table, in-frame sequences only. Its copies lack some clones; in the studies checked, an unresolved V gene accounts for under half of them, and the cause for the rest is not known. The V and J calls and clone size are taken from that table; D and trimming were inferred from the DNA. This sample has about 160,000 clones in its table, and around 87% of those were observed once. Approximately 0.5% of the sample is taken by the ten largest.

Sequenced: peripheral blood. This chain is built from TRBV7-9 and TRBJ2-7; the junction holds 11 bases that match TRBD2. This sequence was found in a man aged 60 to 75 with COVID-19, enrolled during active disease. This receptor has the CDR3 CASSLDAGLAAYEQYF. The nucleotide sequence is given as TGTGCCAGCAGCTTAGATGCGGGACTAGCGGCTTACGAGCAGTACTTC.